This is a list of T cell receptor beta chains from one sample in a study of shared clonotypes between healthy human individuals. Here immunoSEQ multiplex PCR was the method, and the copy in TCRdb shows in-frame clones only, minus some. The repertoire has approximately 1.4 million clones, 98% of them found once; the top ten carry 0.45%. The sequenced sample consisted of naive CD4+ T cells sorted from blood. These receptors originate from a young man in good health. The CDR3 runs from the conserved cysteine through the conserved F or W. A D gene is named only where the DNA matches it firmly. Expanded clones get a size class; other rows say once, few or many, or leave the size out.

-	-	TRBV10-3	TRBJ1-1	CAISKLMDMNTEAFF	TGTGCCATCAGTAAACTGATGGACATGAACACTGAAGCTTTCTTT
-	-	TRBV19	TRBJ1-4	CASSIVRGRGVVYEKLFF	TGTGCCAGTAGTATAGTTCGGGGGCGCGGAGTGGTCTACGAAAAACTGTTTTTT
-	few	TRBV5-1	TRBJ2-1	CASSLQAPRDEQFF	TGCGCCAGCAGCTTGCAAGCCCCCCGGGATGAGCAGTTCTTC
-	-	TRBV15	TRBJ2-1	CATSRSRDTNEQFF	TGTGCCACCAGCCGAAGCCGGGATACTAATGAGCAGTTCTTC
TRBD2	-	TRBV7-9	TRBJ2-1	CASSLEGLLNEQFF	TGTGCCAGCAGCTTAGAGGGACTACTAAATGAGCAGTTCTTC
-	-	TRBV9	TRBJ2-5	CASSVGGKSLGETQYF	TGTGCCAGCAGCGTAGGAGGGAAATCCCTTGGAGAGACCCAGTACTTC
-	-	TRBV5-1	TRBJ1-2	CASSLEQINGYTF	TGCGCCAGCAGCTTGGAACAGATTAATGGCTACACCTTC
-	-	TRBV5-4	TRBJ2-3	CASGSGPSGRDTQYF	TGTGCCAGCGGATCGGGGCCCTCGGGGAGAGATACGCAGTATTTT
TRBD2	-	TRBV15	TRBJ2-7	CATSRDLAGMGYEQYF	TGTGCCACCAGCAGAGATCTAGCGGGAATGGGGTACGAGCAGTACTTC
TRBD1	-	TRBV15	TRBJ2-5	CATRMTRGRETQYF	TGTGCCACCAGGATGACCAGGGGGCGAGAGACCCAGTACTTC
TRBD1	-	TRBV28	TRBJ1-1	CASSLDRDEAFF	TGTGCCAGCAGTTTGGACAGGGATGAAGCTTTCTTT
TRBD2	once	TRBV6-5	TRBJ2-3	CASNSWGGITDTQYF	TGTGCCAGCAACTCCTGGGGGGGGATCACAGATACGCAGTATTTT
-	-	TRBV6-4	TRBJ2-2	CASSEIPDGELFF	TGTGCCAGCAGTGAGATTCCCGACGGGGAGCTGTTTTTT
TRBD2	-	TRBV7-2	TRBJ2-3	CASSLEGAGGPGGTQYF	TGTGCCAGCAGCTTAGAAGGAGCGGGAGGGCCGGGTGGTACGCAGTATTTT
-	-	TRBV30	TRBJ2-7	CAWSGVWDSEGYEQYF	TGTGCCTGGAGTGGGGTATGGGACTCGGAGGGTTACGAGCAGTACTTC
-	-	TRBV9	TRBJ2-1	CASSVGDSPRVHNEQFF	TGTGCCAGCAGCGTCGGAGACAGTCCTCGGGTTCACAATGAGCAGTTCTTC
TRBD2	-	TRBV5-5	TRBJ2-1	CASSFGLAGPGEQFF	TGTGCCAGCAGCTTTGGACTAGCGGGACCCGGTGAGCAGTTCTTC
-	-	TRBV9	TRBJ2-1	CASSLWPGQEQFF	TGTGCCAGCAGCCTCTGGCCGGGCCAGGAGCAGTTCTTC
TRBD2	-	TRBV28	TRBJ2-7	CASSPSSAGGYEQYF	TGTGCCAGCAGCCCCAGTTCAGCGGGGGGCTACGAGCAGTACTTC
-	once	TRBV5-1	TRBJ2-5	CASSFQTGQQETQYF	TGCGCCAGCAGCTTCCAAACTGGACAGCAAGAGACCCAGTACTTC
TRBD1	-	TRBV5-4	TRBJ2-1	CASSVGQGRYNEQFF	TGTGCCAGCAGCGTAGGACAGGGTCGTTACAATGAGCAGTTCTTC
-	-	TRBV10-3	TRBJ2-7	CAINQRSTDYEQYF	TGTGCCATCAACCAGAGAAGTACCGACTACGAGCAGTACTTC
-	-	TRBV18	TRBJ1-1	CASSPKANSEAFF	TGTGCCAGCTCACCAAAGGCAAACTCTGAAGCTTTCTTT
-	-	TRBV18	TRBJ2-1	CASSPLGVTVSEQFF	TGTGCCAGCTCACCACTGGGGGTCACAGTTTCAGAGCAGTTCTTC
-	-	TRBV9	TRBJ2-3	CASSLGTFTDTQYF	TGTGCCAGCAGCCTCGGGACCTTCACAGATACGCAGTATTTT
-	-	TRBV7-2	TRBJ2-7	CASSHRDSGTYEQYF	TGTGCCAGCAGCCATAGGGACTCGGGAACCTACGAGCAGTACTTC
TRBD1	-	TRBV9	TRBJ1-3	CASSERQGDGNTIYF	TGTGCCAGCAGCGAGCGACAGGGAGATGGAAACACCATATATTTT
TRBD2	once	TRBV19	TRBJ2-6	CASRDLAGKNSGANVLTF	TGTGCCAGTAGGGACCTAGCGGGAAAGAACTCTGGGGCCAACGTCCTGACTTTC
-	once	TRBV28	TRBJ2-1	CASRGSYNEQFF	TGTGCCAGCAGGGGGTCTTACAATGAGCAGTTCTTC
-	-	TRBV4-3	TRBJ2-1	CASSQVGLIPNEQFF	TGCGCCAGCAGCCAAGTGGGGCTTATCCCCAATGAGCAGTTCTTC
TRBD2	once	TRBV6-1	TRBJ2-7	CASSERLAGDEQYF	TGTGCCAGCAGTGAACGACTAGCGGGAGACGAGCAGTACTTC
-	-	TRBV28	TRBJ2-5	CASSTGASQETQYF	TGTGCCAGCAGTACCGGGGCTAGCCAAGAGACCCAGTACTTC
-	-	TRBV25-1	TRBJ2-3	CASNPDPGSERSTDTQYF	TGTGCCAGCAACCCCGACCCAGGGTCTGAGAGGAGCACAGATACGCAGTATTTT
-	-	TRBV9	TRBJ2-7	CASSAGLSYEQYF	TGTGCCAGCAGCGCCGGACTTTCCTACGAGCAGTACTTC
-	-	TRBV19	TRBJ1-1	CASSGVLNTEAFF	TGTGCCAGTAGTGGGGTGCTGAACACTGAAGCTTTCTTT
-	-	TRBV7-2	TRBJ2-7	CASSLAGGPISYEQYF	TGTGCCAGCAGCTTAGCGGGAGGACCTATCTCCTACGAGCAGTACTTC
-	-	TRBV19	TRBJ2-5	CASSPNRRETQYF	TGTGCCAGTAGTCCTAATCGACGAGAGACCCAGTACTTC
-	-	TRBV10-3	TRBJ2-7	CAISAIRDAEQYF	TGTGCCATCAGTGCTATAAGGGACGCAGAGCAGTACTTC
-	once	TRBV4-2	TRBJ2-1	CASSQGGQRTVYNEQFF	TGTGCCAGCAGCCAAGGGGGGCAAAGGACAGTTTACAATGAGCAGTTCTTC
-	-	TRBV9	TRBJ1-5	CASSVGGSQPQHF	TGTGCCAGCAGCGTAGGCGGGTCCCAGCCCCAGCATTTT
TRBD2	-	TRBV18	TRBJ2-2	CASSLIPGTSGSDTGELFF	TGTGCCAGCTCACTAATCCCCGGGACTAGCGGGAGTGACACCGGGGAGCTGTTTTTT
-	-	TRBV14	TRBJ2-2	CASSPRKPGLLNTGELFF	TGTGCCAGCAGCCCCCGGAAGCCGGGACTCCTGAACACCGGGGAGCTGTTTTTT
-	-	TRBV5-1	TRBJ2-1	CASSLSSPTYNEQFF	TGCGCCAGCAGCTTAAGCTCGCCTACCTACAATGAGCAGTTCTTC
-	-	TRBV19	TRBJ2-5	CASSIGIARETQYF	TGTGCCAGTAGTATAGGGATAGCGAGGGAGACCCAGTACTTC
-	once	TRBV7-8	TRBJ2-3	CASSTLLGSTDTQYF	TGTGCCAGCAGCACGCTGCTCGGGAGCACAGATACGCAGTATTTT
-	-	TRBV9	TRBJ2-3	CASSVRITSTDTQYF	TGTGCCAGCAGCGTTCGGATAACTAGCACAGATACGCAGTATTTT